This T cell receptor (beta chain) was captured by sequencing in a study of cytomegalovirus exposure and HLA in healthy donors. About the study: An earlier analysis identified more than 90 million unique TCR beta sequences in some 180 million T cells. The study, taken as a whole, reports: Most TCR sequences were seen very rarely across donors, but some public TCRs occurred in many. In a later analysis, at a false discovery rate of 0.05, 16,951 TCR beta sequences were associated with HLA alleles.

PCR used 60 Vbeta primers and 13 Jbeta primers. Here immunoSEQ multiplex PCR was the method, and the copy in TCRdb shows in-frame clones only, minus some. The data contain more than 95,000 clones, over 65% of them singletons. As to this clone: Its antigen is unknown.

CDR1 is SGHDT and CDR2 is YYEEEE in the germline V gene. This CDR3 has 17 residues. The J segment lost 4 bases and the V segment lost 2 bases, leaving 12 bases of the junction unmatched. V and J are TRBV5-6 and TRBJ2-5, with 9 bases identical to TRBD2. This sequence was found in a man in his late teens or twenties in good health and CMV-seronegative. Sequencing was performed on PBMCs. This CDR3 reads CASSFSRRGGAGETQYF. CDR3 in DNA: TGTGCCAGCAGCTTTTCCCGACGCGGGGGGGCTGGAGAGACCCAGTACTTC.